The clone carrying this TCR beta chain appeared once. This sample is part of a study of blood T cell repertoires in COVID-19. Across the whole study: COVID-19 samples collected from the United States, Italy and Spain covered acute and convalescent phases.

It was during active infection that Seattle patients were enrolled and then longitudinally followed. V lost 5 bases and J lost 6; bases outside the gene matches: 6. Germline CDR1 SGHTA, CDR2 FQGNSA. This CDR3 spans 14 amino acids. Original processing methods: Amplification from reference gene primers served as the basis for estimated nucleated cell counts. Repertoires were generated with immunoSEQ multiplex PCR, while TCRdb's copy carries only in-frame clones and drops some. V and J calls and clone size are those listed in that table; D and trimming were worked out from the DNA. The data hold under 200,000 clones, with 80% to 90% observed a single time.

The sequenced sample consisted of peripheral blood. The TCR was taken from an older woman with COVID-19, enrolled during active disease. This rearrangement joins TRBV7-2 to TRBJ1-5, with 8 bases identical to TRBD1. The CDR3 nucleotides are TGTGCCAGCAGCCCGGGGACAGGCGGTCAGCCCCAGCATTTT. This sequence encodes CASSPGTGGQPQHF.